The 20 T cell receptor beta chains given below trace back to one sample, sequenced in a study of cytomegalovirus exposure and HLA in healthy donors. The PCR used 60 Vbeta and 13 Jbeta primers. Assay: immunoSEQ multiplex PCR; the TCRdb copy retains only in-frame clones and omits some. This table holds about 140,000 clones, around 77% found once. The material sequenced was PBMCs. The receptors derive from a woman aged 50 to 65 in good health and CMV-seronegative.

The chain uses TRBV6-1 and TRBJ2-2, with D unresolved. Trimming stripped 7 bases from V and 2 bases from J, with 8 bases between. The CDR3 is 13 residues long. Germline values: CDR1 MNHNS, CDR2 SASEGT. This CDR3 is CASIDTNTGELFF. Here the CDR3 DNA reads TGTGCCAGCATAGACACAAACACCGGGGAGCTGTTTTTT.

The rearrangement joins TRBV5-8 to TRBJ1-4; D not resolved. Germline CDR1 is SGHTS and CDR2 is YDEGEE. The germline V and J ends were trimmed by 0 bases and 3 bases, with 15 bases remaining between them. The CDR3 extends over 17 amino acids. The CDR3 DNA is TGTGCCAGCAGCTTGGATCGGATGGCAGGCGCTAATGAAAAACTGTTTTTT. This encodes CASSLDRMAGANEKLFF. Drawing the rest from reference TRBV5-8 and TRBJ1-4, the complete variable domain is EAGVTQSPTHLIKTRGQQATLRCSPISGHTSVYWYQQALGLGLQFLLWYDEGEERNRGNFPPRFSGRQFPNYSSELNVNALELEDSALYLCASSLDRMAGANEKLFFGSGTQLSVL.

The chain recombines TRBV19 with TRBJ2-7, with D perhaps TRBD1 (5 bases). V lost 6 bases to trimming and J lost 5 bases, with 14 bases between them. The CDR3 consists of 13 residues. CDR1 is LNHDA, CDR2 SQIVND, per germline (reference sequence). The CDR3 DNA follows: TGTGCCAGTAGCAGGGCTCATTTCGACGAGCAGTACTTC. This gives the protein CASSRAHFDEQYF.

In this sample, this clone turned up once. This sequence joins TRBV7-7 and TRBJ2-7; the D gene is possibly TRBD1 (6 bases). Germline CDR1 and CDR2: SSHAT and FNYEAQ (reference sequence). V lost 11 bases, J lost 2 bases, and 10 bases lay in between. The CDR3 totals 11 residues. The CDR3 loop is CAVQGPYEQYF. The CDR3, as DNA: TGTGCCGTACAGGGCCCCTACGAGCAGTACTTC.

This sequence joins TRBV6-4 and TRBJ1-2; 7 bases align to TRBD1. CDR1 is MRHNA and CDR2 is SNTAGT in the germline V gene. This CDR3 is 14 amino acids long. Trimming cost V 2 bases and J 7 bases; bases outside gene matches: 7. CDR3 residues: CASSDSNRGGGYTF. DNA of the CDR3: TGTGCCAGCAGTGACAGCAACAGGGGTGGTGGCTACACCTTC.

The CDR3 spells CASSLVRDTQYF. The CDR3 region has the DNA TGTGCCAGCAGCTTAGTGAGAGATACGCAGTATTTT. This chain links TRBV7-6 with TRBJ2-3; D call uncertain. This CDR3 contains 12 residues. The germline V gene has CDR1 SGHVS and CDR2 FNYEAQ. V lost 1 base to trimming and J lost 5 bases, with 4 bases between them.

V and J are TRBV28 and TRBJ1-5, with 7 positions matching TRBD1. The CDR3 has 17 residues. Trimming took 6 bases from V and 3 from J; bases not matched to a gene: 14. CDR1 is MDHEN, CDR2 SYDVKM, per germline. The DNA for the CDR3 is TGTGCCAGCAGGCGGACAGGTACGCGTGGCCACAATCAGCCCCAGCATTTT. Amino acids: CASRRTGTRGHNQPQHF. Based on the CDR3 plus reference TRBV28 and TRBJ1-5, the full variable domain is DVKVTQSSRYLVKRTGEKVFLECVQDMDHENMFWYRQDPGLGLRLIYFSYDVKMKEKGDIPEGYSVSREKKERFSLILESASTNQTSMYLCASRRTGTRGHNQPQHFGDGTRLSIL.

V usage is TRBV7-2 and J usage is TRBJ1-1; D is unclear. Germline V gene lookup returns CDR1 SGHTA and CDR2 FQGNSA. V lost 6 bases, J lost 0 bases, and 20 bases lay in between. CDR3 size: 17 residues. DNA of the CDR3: TGTGCCAGCAGTCCCCGGGGTGAGGGCTTTATGAACACTGAAGCTTTCTTT. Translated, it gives CASSPRGEGFMNTEAFF.

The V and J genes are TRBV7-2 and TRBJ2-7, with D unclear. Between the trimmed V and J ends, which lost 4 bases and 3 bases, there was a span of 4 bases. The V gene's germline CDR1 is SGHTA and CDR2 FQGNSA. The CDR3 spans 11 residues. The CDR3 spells CASSSHYEQYF. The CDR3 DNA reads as TGTGCCAGCAGCTCACACTACGAGCAGTACTTC.

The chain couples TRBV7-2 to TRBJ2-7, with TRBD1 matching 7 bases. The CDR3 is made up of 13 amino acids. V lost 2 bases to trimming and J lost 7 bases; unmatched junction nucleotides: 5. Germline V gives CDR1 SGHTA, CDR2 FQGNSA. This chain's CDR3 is CASSLNRGQEQYF. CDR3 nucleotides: TGTGCCAGCAGCTTAAATAGGGGGCAAGAGCAGTACTTC.

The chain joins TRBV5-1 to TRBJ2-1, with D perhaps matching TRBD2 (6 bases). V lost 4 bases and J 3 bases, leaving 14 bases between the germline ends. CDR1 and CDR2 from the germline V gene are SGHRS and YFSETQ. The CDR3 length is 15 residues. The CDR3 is CASSPRGDDYNEQFF. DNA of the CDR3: TGCGCCAGCAGCCCCCGCGGGGACGACTACAATGAGCAGTTCTTC.

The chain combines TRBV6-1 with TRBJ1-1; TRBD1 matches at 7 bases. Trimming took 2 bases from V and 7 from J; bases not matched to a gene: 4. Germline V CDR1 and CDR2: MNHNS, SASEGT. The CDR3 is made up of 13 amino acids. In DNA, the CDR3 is TGTGCCAGCAGTGAATGGGACAGCTATGAAGCTTTCTTT. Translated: CASSEWDSYEAFF.

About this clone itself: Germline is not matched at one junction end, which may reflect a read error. The CDR3 loop is CASSAGTNVLRGELFF. The CDR3 DNA reads as TGTGCTAGCAGCGCGGGGACGAACGTCTTACGCGGGGAGCTGTTTTTT. The J gene is TRBJ2-2, the V gene TRBV7-7; the D gene is possibly TRBD2 (6 bases). The CDR3 totals 16 residues. Germline-derived CDR1 and CDR2 are SSHAT and FNYEAQ (reference sequence).

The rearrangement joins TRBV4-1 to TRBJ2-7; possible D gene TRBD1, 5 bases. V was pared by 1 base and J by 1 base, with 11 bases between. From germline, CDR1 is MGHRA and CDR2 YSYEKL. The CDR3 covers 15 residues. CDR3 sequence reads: CASSQVGAISYEQYF. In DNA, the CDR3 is TGCGCCAGCAGCCAAGTAGGGGCTATATCCTACGAGCAGTACTTC.

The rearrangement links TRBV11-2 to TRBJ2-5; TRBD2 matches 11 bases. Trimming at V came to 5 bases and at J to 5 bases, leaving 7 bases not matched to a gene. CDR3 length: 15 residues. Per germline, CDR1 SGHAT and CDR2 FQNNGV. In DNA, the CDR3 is TGTGCCAGCAGCCGAAGACTAGCGGGGACGGAGACCCAGTACTTC. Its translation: CASSRRLAGTETQYF.

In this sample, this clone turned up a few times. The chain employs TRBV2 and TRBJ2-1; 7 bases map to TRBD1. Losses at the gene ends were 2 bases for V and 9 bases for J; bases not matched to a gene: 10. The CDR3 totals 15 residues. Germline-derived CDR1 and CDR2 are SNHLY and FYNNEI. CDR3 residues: CASSEIPTGFGEQFF. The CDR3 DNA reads TGTGCCAGCAGTGAAATCCCGACAGGGTTCGGTGAGCAGTTCTTC.

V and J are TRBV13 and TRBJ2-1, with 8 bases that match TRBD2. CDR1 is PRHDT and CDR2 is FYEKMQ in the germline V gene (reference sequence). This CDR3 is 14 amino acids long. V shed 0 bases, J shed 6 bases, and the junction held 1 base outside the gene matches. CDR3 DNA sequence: TGTGCCAGCAGCTTAGGCGGGGGGGCCAATGAGCAGTTCTTC. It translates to CASSLGGGANEQFF.

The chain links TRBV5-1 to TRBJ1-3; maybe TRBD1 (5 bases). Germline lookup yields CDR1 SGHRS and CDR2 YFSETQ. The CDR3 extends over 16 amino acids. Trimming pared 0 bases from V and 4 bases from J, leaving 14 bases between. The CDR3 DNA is TGCGCCAGCAGCTTGGAACAGGCTCTGGTCGGAAACACCATATATTTT. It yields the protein CASSLEQALVGNTIYF. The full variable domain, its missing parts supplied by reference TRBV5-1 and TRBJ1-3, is KAGVTQTPRYLIKTRGQQVTLSCSPISGHRSVSWYQQTPGQGLQFLFEYFSETQRNKGNFPGRFSGRQFSNSRSEMNVSTLELGDSALYLCASSLEQALVGNTIYFGEGSWLTVV.

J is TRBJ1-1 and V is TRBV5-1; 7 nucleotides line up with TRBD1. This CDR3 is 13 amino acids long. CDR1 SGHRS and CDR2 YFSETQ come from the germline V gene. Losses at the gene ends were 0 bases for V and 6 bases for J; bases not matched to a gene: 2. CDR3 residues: CASSLVGTAEAFF. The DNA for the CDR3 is TGCGCCAGCAGCTTGGTCGGGACAGCTGAAGCTTTCTTT.

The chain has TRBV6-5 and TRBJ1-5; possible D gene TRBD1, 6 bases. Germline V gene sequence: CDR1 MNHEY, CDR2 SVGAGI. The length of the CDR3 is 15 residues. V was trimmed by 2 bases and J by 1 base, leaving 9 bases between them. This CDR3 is CASSYNRESNQPQHF. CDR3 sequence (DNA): TGTGCCAGCAGTTACAACAGGGAGAGCAATCAGCCCCAGCATTTT.